Sequencing of this T cell receptor beta chain was carried out in a study of T-cell reconstitution after alpha-beta-depleted transplantation in children. Unique molecular identifiers tagged the TCRbeta library. Each CDR3 protein gets one entry after TCRdb re-called the PCR reads with MiXCR. The table has fewer than 200,000 distinct CDR3 sequences, approximately 6.6% seen once; the top ten hold about 2.9%. Per the germline V gene, CDR1 is SGHTA and CDR2 is FQGNSA. The CDR3 loop spans 15 amino acids. V was cut by 0 bases and J by 3 bases, with 10 bases left in between. In this sample, this clonotype turned up many times.

This clonotype was obtained from a human donor who donated a stem cell graft to a child with Wiskott-Aldrich syndrome. This specimen consisted of PBMCs from the stem cell graft donor, obtained from the stem cell graft. The genes are TRBV7-2 and TRBJ2-3, with a weak D call TRBD2 (7 bases). CDR3 DNA sequence: TGTGCCAGCAGCTTAGCGGGGGGGCCGACAGATACGCAGTATTTT. Encoded protein: CASSLAGGPTDTQYF.